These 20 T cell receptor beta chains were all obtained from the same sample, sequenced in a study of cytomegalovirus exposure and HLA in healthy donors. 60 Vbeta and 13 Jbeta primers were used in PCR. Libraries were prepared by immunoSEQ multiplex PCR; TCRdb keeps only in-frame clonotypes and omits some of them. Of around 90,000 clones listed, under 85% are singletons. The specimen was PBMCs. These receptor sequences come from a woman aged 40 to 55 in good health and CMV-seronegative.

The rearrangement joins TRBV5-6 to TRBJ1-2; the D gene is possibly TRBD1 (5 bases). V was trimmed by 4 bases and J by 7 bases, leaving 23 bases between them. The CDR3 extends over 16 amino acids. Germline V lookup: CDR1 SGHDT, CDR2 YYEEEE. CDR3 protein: CASSTLGPGSGVGYTF. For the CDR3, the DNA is TGTGCCAGCAGCACTTTGGGACCGGGTAGCGGGGTTGGCTACACCTTC.

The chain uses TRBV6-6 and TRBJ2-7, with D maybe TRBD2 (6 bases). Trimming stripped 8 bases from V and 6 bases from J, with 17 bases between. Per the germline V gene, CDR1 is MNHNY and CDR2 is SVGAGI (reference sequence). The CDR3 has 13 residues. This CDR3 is CASAGLGECEQYF. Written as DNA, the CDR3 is TGTGCCAGCGCGGGACTTGGAGAGTGCGAGCAGTACTTC.

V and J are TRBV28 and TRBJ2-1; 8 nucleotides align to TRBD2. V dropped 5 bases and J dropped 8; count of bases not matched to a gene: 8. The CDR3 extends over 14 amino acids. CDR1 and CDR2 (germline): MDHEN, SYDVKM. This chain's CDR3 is CASSTPGTRDEQFF. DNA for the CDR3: TGTGCCAGCAGTACTCCCGGGACTAGGGATGAGCAGTTCTTC.

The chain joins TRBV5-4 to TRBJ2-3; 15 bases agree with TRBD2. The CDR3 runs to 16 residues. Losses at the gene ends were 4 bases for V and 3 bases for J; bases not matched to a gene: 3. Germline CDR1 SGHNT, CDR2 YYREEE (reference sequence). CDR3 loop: CASSPGTSGRTDTQYF. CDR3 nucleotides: TGTGCCAGCAGCCCGGGGACTAGCGGGAGGACAGATACGCAGTATTTT.

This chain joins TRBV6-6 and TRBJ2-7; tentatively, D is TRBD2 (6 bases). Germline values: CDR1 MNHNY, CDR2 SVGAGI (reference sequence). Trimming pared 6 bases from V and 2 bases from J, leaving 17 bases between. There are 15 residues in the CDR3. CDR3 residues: CASSISGEGAYEQYF. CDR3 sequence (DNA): TGTGCCAGCAGCATTAGCGGCGAAGGAGCCTACGAGCAGTACTTC.

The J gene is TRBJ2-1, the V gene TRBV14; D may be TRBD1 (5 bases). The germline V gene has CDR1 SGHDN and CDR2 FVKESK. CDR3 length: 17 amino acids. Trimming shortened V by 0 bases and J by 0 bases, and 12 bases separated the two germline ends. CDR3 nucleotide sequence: TGTGCCAGCAGCCAAGACTGGGGCTCTAGCTCCTACAATGAGCAGTTCTTC. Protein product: CASSQDWGSSSYNEQFF.

CDR3 sequence reads: CASRSPQGALDGYTF. The CDR3, as DNA: TGTGCCAGCAGGTCGCCTCAGGGGGCTCTGGATGGCTACACCTTC. The V gene is TRBV6-6, the J gene TRBJ1-2; 8 bases agree with TRBD1. Germline CDR1 MNHNY, CDR2 SVGAGI (reference sequence). V dropped 6 bases and J dropped 6; count of bases not matched to a gene: 12. The CDR3 spans 15 residues.

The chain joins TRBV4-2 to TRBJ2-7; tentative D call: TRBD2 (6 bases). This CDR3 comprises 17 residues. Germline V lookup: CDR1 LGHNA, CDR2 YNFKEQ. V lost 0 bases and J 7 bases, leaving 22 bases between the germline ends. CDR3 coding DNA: TGTGCCAGCAGCCAAGAGGGGTTGGGGGGTCTGAAATGGGAGCAGTACTTC. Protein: CASSQEGLGGLKWEQYF.

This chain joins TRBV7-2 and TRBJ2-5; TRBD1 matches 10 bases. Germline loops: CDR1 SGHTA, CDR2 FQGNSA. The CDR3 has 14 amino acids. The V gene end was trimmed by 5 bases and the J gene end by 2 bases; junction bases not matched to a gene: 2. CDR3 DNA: TGTGCCAGCAGCCAGGACAGGGGGCAAGAGACCCAGTACTTC. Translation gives CASSQDRGQETQYF.

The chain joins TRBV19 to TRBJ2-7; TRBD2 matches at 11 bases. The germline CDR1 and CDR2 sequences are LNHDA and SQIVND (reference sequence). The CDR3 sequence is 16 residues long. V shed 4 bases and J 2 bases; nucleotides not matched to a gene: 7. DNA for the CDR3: TGTGCCAGTAGTAGATCCGGGACTAGCGGAACCTACGAGCAGTACTTC. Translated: CASSRSGTSGTYEQYF.

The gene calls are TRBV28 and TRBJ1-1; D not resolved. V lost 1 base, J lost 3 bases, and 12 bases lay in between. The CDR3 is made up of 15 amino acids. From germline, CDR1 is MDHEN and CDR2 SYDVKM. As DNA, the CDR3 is TGTGCCAGCAGTTTATCGGTACTAGGAGACACTGAAGCTTTCTTT. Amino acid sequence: CASSLSVLGDTEAFF. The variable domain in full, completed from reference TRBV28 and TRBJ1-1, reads DVKVTQSSRYLVKRTGEKVFLECVQDMDHENMFWYRQDPGLGLRLIYFSYDVKMKEKGDIPEGYSVSREKKERFSLILESASTNQTSMYLCASSLSVLGDTEAFFGQGTRLTVV.

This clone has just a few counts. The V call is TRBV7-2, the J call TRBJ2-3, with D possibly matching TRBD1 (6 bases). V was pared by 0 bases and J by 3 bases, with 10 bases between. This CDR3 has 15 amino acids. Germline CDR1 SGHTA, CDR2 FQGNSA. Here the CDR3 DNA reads TGTGCCAGCAGCTTAGCACAGGGCGGGACAGATACGCAGTATTTT. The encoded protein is CASSLAQGGTDTQYF.

This chain's CDR3 is CASSHQASSGANVLTF. CDR3 DNA sequence: TGTGCCAGCAGCCACCAGGCAAGCTCTGGGGCCAACGTCCTGACTTTC. The chain carries TRBV14 and TRBJ2-6; D unclear. CDR1 is SGHDN, CDR2 FVKESK, per germline. The CDR3 contains 16 residues. Trimming removed 3 bases at V and 0 bases at J, with 9 bases between.

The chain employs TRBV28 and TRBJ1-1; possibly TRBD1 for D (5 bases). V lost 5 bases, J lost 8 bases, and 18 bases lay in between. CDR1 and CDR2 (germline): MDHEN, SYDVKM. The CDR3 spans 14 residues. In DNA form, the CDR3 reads TGTGCCAGCAGTCTCCACGACAGTATCTCCGAAGCTTTCTTT. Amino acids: CASSLHDSISEAFF.

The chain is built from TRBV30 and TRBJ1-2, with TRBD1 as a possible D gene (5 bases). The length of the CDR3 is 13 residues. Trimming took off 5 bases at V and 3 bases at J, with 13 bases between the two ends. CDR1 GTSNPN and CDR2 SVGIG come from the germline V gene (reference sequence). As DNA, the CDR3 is TGTGCCTGGTCACCGGGACTGGACTATGGCTACACCTTC. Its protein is CAWSPGLDYGYTF.

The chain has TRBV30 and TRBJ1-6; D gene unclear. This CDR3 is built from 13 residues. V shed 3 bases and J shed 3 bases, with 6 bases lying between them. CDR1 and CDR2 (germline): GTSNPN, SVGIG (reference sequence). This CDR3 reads CAWRASYNSPLHF. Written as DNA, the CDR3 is TGTGCCTGGAGAGCAAGCTATAATTCACCCCTCCACTTT.

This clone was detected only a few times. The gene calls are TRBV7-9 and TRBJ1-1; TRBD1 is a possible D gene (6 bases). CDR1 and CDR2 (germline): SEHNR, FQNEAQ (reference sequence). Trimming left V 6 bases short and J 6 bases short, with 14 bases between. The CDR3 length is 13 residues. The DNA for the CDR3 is TGTGCCAGCAGGGACACAGGGTCTTCTGAAGCTTTCTTT. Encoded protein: CASRDTGSSEAFF. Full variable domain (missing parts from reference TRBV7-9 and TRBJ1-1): DTGVSQNPRHKITKRGQNVTFRCDPISEHNRLYWYRQTLGQGPEFLTYFQNEAQLEKSRLLSDRFSAERPKGSFSTLEIQRTEQGDSAMYLCASRDTGSSEAFFGQGTRLTVV.

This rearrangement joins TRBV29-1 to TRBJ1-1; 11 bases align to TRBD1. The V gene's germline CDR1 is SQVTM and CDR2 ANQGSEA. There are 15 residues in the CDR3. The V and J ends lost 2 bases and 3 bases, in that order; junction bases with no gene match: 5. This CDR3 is CSVERTGGADTEAFF. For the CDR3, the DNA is TGCAGCGTTGAAAGGACAGGGGGCGCCGACACTGAAGCTTTCTTT. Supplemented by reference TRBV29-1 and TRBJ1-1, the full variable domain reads SAVISQKPSRDICQRGTSLTIQCQVDSQVTMMFWYRQQPGQSLTLIATANQGSEATYESGFVIDKFPISRPNLTFSTLTVSNMSPEDSSIYLCSVERTGGADTEAFFGQGTRLTVV.

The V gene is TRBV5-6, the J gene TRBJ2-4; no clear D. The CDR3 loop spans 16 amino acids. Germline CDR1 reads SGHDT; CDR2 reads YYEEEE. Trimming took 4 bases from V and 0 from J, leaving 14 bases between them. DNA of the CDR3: TGTGCCAGCAGCCCACCAGACAACCTAGCCAAAAACATTCAGTACTTC. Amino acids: CASSPPDNLAKNIQYF.

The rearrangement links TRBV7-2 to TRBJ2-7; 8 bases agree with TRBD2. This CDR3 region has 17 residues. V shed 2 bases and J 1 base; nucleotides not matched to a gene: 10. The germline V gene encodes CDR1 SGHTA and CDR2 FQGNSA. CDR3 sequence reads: CASSLLISGLVSYEQYF. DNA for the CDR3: TGTGCCAGCAGCTTACTTATTTCGGGACTAGTTTCCTACGAGCAGTACTTC.